The clone carrying this T cell receptor beta chain occurred many times. Antigen: not known. This record belongs to a study of CD8+CD57+ T cells in acquired aplastic anemia. For the study at large: Recorded DNA amounts for sorted CD4+ and CD8+ cells had an average of approximately 3 ug. Healthy donors gave around 9.9 million reads on average for CD4+ cells. Points from the study as a whole: In common between the patients and the controls were around 29 CD8+ CDR3 sequences. Controls did not differ significantly from patients in CD8+ Simpson's diversity.

TCR beta VDJ and CDR3 profiles were obtained from a genomic DNA template. TCRdb reprocessed the reads via MiXCR and lists one record per CDR3 protein. The table lists 120,000 or so distinct CDR3 sequences, about 46% of them singletons. This CDR3 has 13 amino acids. Trimming took 5 bases from V and 11 from J; bases not matched to a gene: 7. Germline-derived CDR1 and CDR2 are MRHNA and SNTAGT. The source material was sorted CD4+, CD8+, or CD8+CD57+ T cells (not recorded which) from PBMCs. This chain connects TRBV6-4 to TRBJ1-1; 11 bases are shared with TRBD1. The clonotype originates from a human donor in good health, serving as a control. The CDR3 coding sequence is TGTGCCAGCAGTATTGGACAGGGGGCGTCTGCTTTCTTT. As protein: CASSIGQGASAFF.